Sequencing of this T cell receptor beta chain was carried out in a study of T cell responses to AZD1222 COVID-19 vaccine (dated by TCRdb to the early 2020s). With regard to the full study: A total of approximately 230 trial participants underwent TCR sequencing, of whom around 200 received two doses of AZD1222 and about 25 received two doses of the MenACWY control vaccine. Trial participants were enrolled into age subgroups of 18-55, 56-69 and 70-plus years, which contained around 150, 29 and 61 TCR-sequenced participants, respectively.

Overall results and qualifications from the work: Reportedly, almost half of the unique spike-specific TCRs recognized epitopes lying outside the regions that are mutated in the B.1.351 and B.1.1.7 variants. The 56-69-year group was small, and its depth increase did not reach significance, likely because of low power. Participants were mostly white British, with more females than males. The authors suggested clonal diversity may have been underestimated. A significant rise in spike-specific TCR breadth and depth was observed after two AZD1222 doses relative to day 0 and relative to MenACWY recipients. Because no samples from the day 14 peak response were available, repertoires could be characterized only after the peak T cell response. The vaccine-associated CD4 TCRs covered the entire spike protein, and the dominant responses fell in regions 160-218 and 743-854. Only six or seven AZD1222 recipients were SARS-CoV-2 seropositive at baseline, limiting conclusions about previously exposed vaccinees.

The sample's time point label is to be understood as: about 28 days (+/-7) after the second vaccine dose. According to the study, the label for this sample's treatment or condition signals: meningococcal conjugate vaccine given as trial control. Vaccinee samples were obtained from the UK trials COV001 and COV002, which included a single-blind randomized controlled phase 2/3 trial of AZD1222 (ChAdOx1 nCoV-19) in healthy adults. Trial participant PBMC samples were collected at day 0 and day 28 after the second dose for TCRbeta chain sequencing. Comment on this clone: The antigen it binds to is not known. Base quality data are lacking; no much larger clone is found one base away.

The CDR3 regions of human TCRbeta chains were analyzed by immunosequencing. As for the authors' bioinformatics: TCRs in the repertoires were matched against a reference library of SARS-CoV-2-specific TCRs that had been generated with the MIRA antigen-specificity platform. Breadth was defined as the fraction of unique TCRs that were SARS-CoV-2-associated, and depth was defined as the fraction of total T cells that were SARS-CoV-2-associated. Using the MIRA data, each spike-specific TCR was assigned both to the spike region to which the TCR was reactive and to a CD4 or CD8 class. Log10-transformed breadth and depth values were compared by one-way ANOVA with Sidak's multiple comparisons tests. The table comes from immuneACCESS by way of TCRdb, which keeps in-frame sequences with V and J called. Part of the clones is missing from these tables; in studies checked, under half for an unresolved V gene and the rest for unknown reasons. V and J calls and clone size come straight from that table; D and trimming were deduced from the DNA. For this sample there are more than 95,000 clones; approximately 86% appear just once. The ten biggest clones cover 3.3% of the sample.

V is reduced by 4 bases and J by 8 bases, leaving a spacing of 20 bases between them. From its cysteine to its phenylalanine, the CDR3 spans 15 amino acids. The read is trimmed to its CDR3 DNA, 45 bases read in frame from base 1. The germline V gene (reference sequence) sets CDR1 to SEHNR and CDR2 to FQNEAQ. The sample here was peripheral blood, taken 28 days after the second dose of the MenACWY control vaccine. The rearranged segments are TRBV7-9 and TRBJ1-2; no D gene is confidently identified. This TCR derives from an adult who received the MenACWY meningococcal vaccine as a control. The CDR3 reads CASSSYGPPQRGYTF. The DNA is as follows: TGTGCCAGCAGCTCCTACGGGCCCCCCCAGAGGGGCTACACCTTC. This CDR3, with the reference TRBV7-9 and TRBJ1-2 proteins standing in past its ends, gives the full variable domain DTGVSQNPRHKITKRGQNVTFRCDPISEHNRLYWYRQTLGQGPEFLTYFQNEAQLEKSRLLSDRFSAERPKGSFSTLEIQRTEQGDSAMYLCASSSYGPPQRGYTFGSGTRLTVV.